A single sample is the source of the 24 T cell receptor beta chains below, sequenced in a study of CD8+CD57+ T cells in acquired aplastic anemia. Genomic DNA, serving as template, underwent TCR beta VDJ and CDR3 profiling. TCRdb itself ran the reads through MiXCR, one entry per CDR3 protein. This table has some 240,000 distinct CDR3 sequences, almost 35% appearing once. Sequencing input: sorted CD4+, CD8+, or CD8+CD57+ T cells (not recorded which) from PBMCs. The receptors here all came from a human donor in good health, serving as a control.

The gene calls are TRBV4-1 and TRBJ2-2, with 14 bases lining up with TRBD2. Germline assignment: CDR1 MGHRA and CDR2 YSYEKL. With V trimmed by 3 bases and J by 4 bases, 1 base remained unmatched. This CDR3 has 16 amino acids. The DNA for the CDR3 is TGCGCCAGCAGCCAGGGACTAGCGGGAGTCACCGGGGAGCTGTTTTTT. Its translation: CASSQGLAGVTGELFF.

Ten or more counts support this clonotype. The J gene is TRBJ2-7, the V gene TRBV7-2; 11 bases fit TRBD2. The CDR3 loop spans 17 amino acids. The trim removed 0 bases at V and 3 bases at J, leaving 7 bases unmatched. Germline CDR1 is SGHTA and CDR2 is FQGNSA. As DNA, the CDR3 is TGTGCCAGCAGCTTAGCGGTGACTAGCGGGGAAGGCTACGAGCAGTACTTC. Protein: CASSLAVTSGEGYEQYF.

A word on this clonotype: A much more abundant neighbour one base away suggests this may be a read error. The chain joins TRBV13 to TRBJ2-7; 9 positions agree with TRBD2. The closer fit of TRBJ2-5 to the DNA end suggests the J call may be wrong. CDR1 is PRHDT and CDR2 is FYEKMQ in the germline V gene (reference sequence). The CDR3 loop spans 16 amino acids. The CDR3 region has the DNA TGTGCCAGCAGCAGGGCTAGCGGGACCGTGATGGAGACCCAGTACTTC. This sequence encodes CASSRASGTVMETQYF.

This clonotype occurred many times. V and J are TRBV20-1 and TRBJ1-2; D possibly corresponds to TRBD1 (5 bases). Between the trimmed V and J ends, which lost 0 bases and 4 bases, there was a span of 6 bases. This CDR3 spans 12 amino acids. Per the germline V gene, CDR1 is DFQATT and CDR2 is SNEGSKA (reference sequence). The CDR3 DNA is TGCAGTGCTAGAGACCAGGGCTATGGCTACACCTTC. It codes for CSARDQGYGYTF.

This clonotype has only a few counts. This may stem from a read error, because a much larger clone lies one nucleotide away. The chain is built from TRBV6-5 and TRBJ1-6; TRBD1 aligns across 10 bases. The germline gives CDR1 MNHEY, CDR2 SVGAGI. V lost 5 bases and J lost 13; bases outside the gene matches: 11. The CDR3 loop spans 15 amino acids. CDR3 sequence (DNA): TGTGCCAGCAGTAACACGGGACAGGGGATCGGCCCCCTCCACTTT. Translated: CASSNTGQGIGPLHF.

This clonotype was observed at least ten times. V is TRBV5-8 and J is TRBJ1-1, with D perhaps TRBD1 (5 bases). The CDR3 has 11 residues. The germline gives CDR1 SGHTS, CDR2 YDEGEE. V was trimmed by 0 bases and J by 10 bases, leaving 7 bases between them. The CDR3 DNA sequence: TGTGCCAGCAGCTTGGCGGGGGGAGCTTTCTTT. Its translation: CASSLAGGAFF.

This clonotype was seen a few times. The chain combines TRBV7-2 with TRBJ2-7; 8 positions agree with TRBD1. The V and J ends lost 5 bases and 5 bases, in that order; junction bases with no gene match: 5. Germline V gene lookup returns CDR1 SGHTA and CDR2 FQGNSA. CDR3 length equals 13 residues. The CDR3 DNA follows: TGTGCCAGCAGCCGGGCAGGGGGCAACGAGCAGTACTTC. As protein: CASSRAGGNEQYF. The complete variable domain, with remaining parts taken from reference TRBV7-2 and TRBJ2-7, reads GAGVSQSPSNKVTEKGKDVELRCDPISGHTALYWYRQSLGQGLEFLIYFQGNSAPDKSGLPSDRFSAERTGGSVSTLTIQRTQQEDSAVYLCASSRAGGNEQYFGPGTRLTVT.

V and J are TRBV10-3 and TRBJ1-2; TRBD1 might be the D (6 bases). CDR3 length: 15 residues. V shed 3 bases and J shed 5 bases, with 16 bases lying between them. Looked up from germline, CDR1 is ENHRY and CDR2 is SYGVKD. CDR3 sequence (DNA): TGTGCCATCAGTGATCCCCAGGGGTCGAGTTATGGCTACACCTTC. This gives the protein CAISDPQGSSYGYTF.

Remarks on this clonotype: One end of the junction does not line up with germline, which may come from a read error. V and J are TRBV10-3 and TRBJ2-1; 13 bases map to TRBD2. The germline gives CDR1 ENHRY, CDR2 SYGVKD. This CDR3 has 17 amino acids. CDR3 in amino acids: CASSYSGTSGTYNEQFF. The CDR3 DNA follows: TGTGCCAGCAGTTACTCCGGGACTAGCGGGACATACAATGAGCAGTTCTTC.

This clonotype has at least ten counts. The genes are TRBV20-1 and TRBJ1-1; 9 bases agree with TRBD1. Germline V gene lookup returns CDR1 DFQATT and CDR2 SNEGSKA (reference sequence). This CDR3 is built from 11 residues. J gave up 11 bases and V 3 bases, and 4 bases lay outside the gene matches. The DNA for the CDR3 is TGCAGTGCTAGCGACAGGGGGAAGGCTTTCTTT. Translation: CSASDRGKAFF.

The rearrangement joins TRBV25-1 to TRBJ2-3; D not resolved. The CDR3 is 14 amino acids. CDR1 is MGHDK and CDR2 is SYGVNS in the germline V gene. Deletions cut 6 bases from V and 1 base from J, with 11 bases between. CDR3 residues: CASSLMDRTDTQYF. CDR3 in DNA: TGTGCCAGCAGCTTGATGGACCGCACAGATACGCAGTATTTT.

This chain links TRBV30 with TRBJ2-5, with a weak D call TRBD1 (6 bases). CDR3 length equals 15 residues. Trimming stripped 3 bases from V and 5 bases from J, with 19 bases between. Germline-derived CDR1 and CDR2 are GTSNPN and SVGIG (reference sequence). CDR3 amino acids: CAWSRRQAMGETQYF. The DNA of the CDR3 is TGTGCCTGGAGCCGACGACAGGCCATGGGGGAGACCCAGTACTTC.

A note on this clonotype: A much larger clone differs by one base, so this may be a read error. The rearrangement joins TRBV7-2 to TRBJ2-5; D tentatively fits TRBD1 or TRBD2 (5 bases each). This CDR3 is built from 11 residues. Germline values: CDR1 SGHTA, CDR2 FQGNSA. For the CDR3, the DNA is TGTGCCAGCAGTTACTCGGGGACCCAGCACTTC. Its translation is CASSYSGTQHF.

The chain recombines TRBV12-3 or TRBV12-4 with TRBJ2-1, with TRBD1 matching over 11 bases. Germline trimming cut 3 bases from V and 5 bases from J; bases unmatched to any gene: 3. This CDR3 has 15 residues. The CDR3 loop is CASSFGDRGNNEQFF. The CDR3 DNA sequence: TGTGCCAGCAGTTTCGGGGACAGGGGGAACAATGAGCAGTTCTTC.

This clonotype has just a few counts. The J gene is TRBJ2-2, the V gene TRBV11-2; TRBD1 matches 7 bases. There are 15 residues in the CDR3. V shed 5 bases and J 5 bases; nucleotides not matched to a gene: 8. The germline CDR1 and CDR2 sequences are SGHAT and FQNNGV. This chain's CDR3 is CASSPTGERTGELFF. The CDR3 nucleotides are TGTGCCAGCAGCCCAACAGGGGAGCGGACCGGGGAGCTGTTTTTT. Filled out from reference TRBV11-2 and TRBJ2-2, the complete variable domain reads EAGVAQSPRYKIIEKRQSVAFWCNPISGHATLYWYQQILGQGPKLLIQFQNNGVVDDSQLPKDRFSAERLKGVDSTLKIQPAKLEDSAVYLCASSPTGERTGELFFGEGSRLTVL.

To note about this clonotype: At one of its ends the junction is not consistent with the germline gene, which may arise from a read error. The CDR3 sequence: CAISGGFGSNTDTQYF. DNA for the CDR3: TGTGCCATCAGTGGGGGCTTTGGGAGCAACACAGATACGCAGTATTTT. The chain combines TRBV10-1 with TRBJ2-3; TRBD1 is a possible D gene (6 bases). The germline V gene has CDR1 WNHNN and CDR2 SYGVQD (reference sequence). CDR3 length: 16 residues.

This clonotype was counted a few times. This may stem from a read error, because a much larger clone lies one nucleotide away. The rearrangement links TRBV12-3 or TRBV12-4 to TRBJ1-6; D is undetermined. The CDR3 totals 13 residues. The CDR3 coding sequence is TGTGCCAGCAGTTTAGAGGGCGGGTCACCCCTCCGCTTT. Its protein product is CASSLEGGSPLRF.

This clonotype was recorded at least ten times. The rearrangement uses TRBV19 and TRBJ1-5, with D possibly matching TRBD1 (6 bases). The germline V and J ends were trimmed by 4 bases and 6 bases, with 19 bases remaining between them. The germline gives CDR1 LNHDA, CDR2 SQIVND (reference sequence). The CDR3 totals 16 residues. CDR3 sequence (DNA): TGTGCCAGTAGTACTGCGGGTTTGGGAGGGGGTCAGCCCCAGCATTTT. Translation gives CASSTAGLGGGQPQHF.

In this sample, this clonotype turned up a few times. The chain couples TRBV6-1 to TRBJ2-7; possible D gene TRBD2, 7 bases. Germline V gene lookup returns CDR1 MNHNS and CDR2 SASEGT. The CDR3 runs 13 residues. Trimming cost V 6 bases and J 3 bases, with 12 bases left between them. In DNA, the CDR3 is TGTGCCAGCAGAAGGGGGGGAATCTACGAGCAGTACTTC. This codes for CASRRGGIYEQYF.

This clonotype was observed a single time. Since the CDR3 does not end with the conserved phenylalanine or tryptophan, this likely comes from a read error. The chain carries TRBV3-1 and TRBJ2-2, with 8 bases matching TRBD2. The length of the CDR3 is 15 residues. Germline CDR1 LGHDT, CDR2 YNNKEL (reference sequence). The J segment lost 2 bases and the V segment lost 4 bases, leaving 3 bases of the junction unmatched. The CDR3 coding sequence is TGTGCCAGCAGCCTCACTAGCGGTAACACCGGGGAGCTGTTTCTT. It codes for CASSLTSGNTGELFL.

About this clonotype: The conserved phenylalanine or tryptophan normally closing the CDR3 is absent here, so this likely arose from a read error. The rearrangement joins TRBV19 to TRBJ2-7, with a weak D call TRBD1 (6 bases). Per the germline V gene, CDR1 is LNHDA and CDR2 is SQIVND (reference sequence). The CDR3 sequence is 15 residues long. As DNA, the CDR3 is TGTGCCAGCAGTAGTAGACAGGTTGGGGACTACGAGCAGTACCTC. Protein sequence: CASSSRQVGDYEQYL.

This clonotype was counted a few times. The V call is TRBV12-3 or TRBV12-4, the J call TRBJ2-2; D is possibly TRBD2 (6 bases). This CDR3 spans 15 amino acids. Trimming shortened V by 5 bases and J by 1 base, and 11 bases separated the two germline ends. The CDR3 DNA reads as TGTGCCAGCAGTAAAGGGACTTTGAACACCGGGGAGCTGTTTTTT. Protein: CASSKGTLNTGELFF.

The J gene is TRBJ2-7, the V gene TRBV5-1; D not certain. CDR1 and CDR2 from the germline V gene are SGHRS and YFSETQ. The CDR3 consists of 15 residues. Between the trimmed V and J ends, which lost 4 bases and 0 bases, there was a span of 14 bases. The CDR3 loop reads CASSQAELGSYEQYF. The CDR3 DNA is TGCGCCAGCAGCCAAGCTGAACTGGGCTCCTACGAGCAGTACTTC.

This clonotype was seen a few times. This sequence joins TRBV5-1 and TRBJ1-5; maybe TRBD1 (6 bases). The CDR3 contains 14 residues. Trimming shortened V by 5 bases and J by 4 bases, and 13 bases separated the two germline ends. Germline CDR1 reads SGHRS; CDR2 reads YFSETQ. CDR3 nucleotides: TGCGCCAGCAGGGGGCCCGGACAGAATCAGCCCCAGCATTTT. Its protein product is CASRGPGQNQPQHF.